These T cell receptor beta chains were read from a single sample in a study of molecular identifiers for immune sequencing clone quantification. TCRdb re-called the PCR reads through MiXCR, storing one row per CDR3 protein. The table lists 100,000 or so distinct CDR3 sequences, 21% of them singletons. The sequenced material came from naive CD8+ T cells from blood, with Jurkat cell RNA spiked in. All receptors derive from a human donor in good health. Some libraries in this study had Jurkat cell RNA spiked in. Each CDR3 is given with its conserved first and last residue. Each record gives: J gene, V gene, CDR3 protein.

TRBJ1-6	TRBV10-3	CAISESVGQGDSPLHF
TRBJ2-1	TRBV24-1	CATSGPADSYNEQFF
TRBJ2-5	TRBV18	CASSPPHETQYF
TRBJ2-2	TRBV6-2/TRBV6-3	CASNPVRGTGPGELFF
TRBJ2-7	TRBV4-1	CASSQVSSYEQYF
TRBJ1-5	TRBV20-1	CGVLDREYSNQPQHF
TRBJ2-3	TRBV27	CASHSSLADTQYF
TRBJ2-7	TRBV30	CAWSVYTARPYEQYF
TRBJ2-5	TRBV28	CASSYPPGLAGLQETQYF
TRBJ1-1	TRBV5-1	CASSLDFSTEAFF
TRBJ1-2	TRBV7-9	CASSYQASYGYTF
TRBJ2-7	TRBV12-3/TRBV12-4	CASSPTQGTALYEQYF
TRBJ2-3	TRBV7-9	CASSFLSGGTDTQYF
TRBJ2-1	TRBV7-9	CASSTYGWDEQFF
TRBJ2-5	TRBV7-2	CASSQKRETQYF
TRBJ2-7	TRBV28	CASRPQWGGSYEQYF
TRBJ1-2	TRBV5-5	CASSLYDSSVGYTF
TRBJ2-7	TRBV30	CAWRGTHYEQYF
TRBJ2-3	TRBV4-3	CASSQDLRLDSRTDTQYF
TRBJ1-4	TRBV6-5	CASSSPNTGFQLFF
TRBJ2-3	TRBV7-8	CASTQRRGFSTDTQYF
TRBJ1-1	TRBV10-2	CASSDTRARTEAFF
TRBJ1-5	TRBV27	CASSLAGPNQPQHF
TRBJ2-1	TRBV27	CASSQTLAGVHEQFF
TRBJ2-7	TRBV21-1	CASSLGRRGPYEQYF
TRBJ1-3	TRBV27	CASSLGVPGNTIYF
TRBJ1-4	TRBV7-9	CASSEGGRKLFF
TRBJ1-1	TRBV5-1	CASSVDRGAEAFF
TRBJ2-3	TRBV5-6	CASSLYLAGVADTQYF
TRBJ2-5	TRBV2	CASSDWNQETQYF
TRBJ2-7	TRBV4-2	CASSQMGGQGAYEQYF
TRBJ1-5	TRBV4-2	CASSHFSDSNQPQHF
TRBJ2-5	TRBV20-1	CSDRDRYQETQYF
TRBJ2-7	TRBV4-3	CASSQYEQTYYEQYF
TRBJ2-5	TRBV7-9	CASSPPGQGMETQYF
TRBJ1-6	TRBV4-1	CASSQETGYSPLHF
TRBJ2-7	TRBV7-9	CASSPFVGGLDEQYF
TRBJ2-3	TRBV5-1	CASSLVPAGEADTQYF
TRBJ1-1	TRBV19	CASREGATEAFF
TRBJ2-7	TRBV5-1	CASSLGTGTYEQYF
TRBJ2-7	TRBV5-5	CASSLVGSYEQYF
TRBJ1-1	TRBV11-2	CASSYQQGAMNTEAFF
TRBJ1-1	TRBV5-4	CASSYRGGATEAFF
TRBJ1-1	TRBV7-9	CASSFGVPGNTEAFF
TRBJ2-3	TRBV29-1	CSVRGGPTDTQYF
TRBJ2-1	TRBV27	CASSFGQGAAGGNEQFF
TRBJ1-4	TRBV4-3	CASSQYGDRATNEKLFF
TRBJ1-4	TRBV6-5	CASSLSSWDAATNEKLFF